This section outlines one T cell receptor (beta chain) sequence together with its context. Antigen specificity is unknown. Germline CDR1 is PRHDT and CDR2 is FYEKMQ (reference sequence). CDR3 length: 14 residues. V gave up 4 bases and J gave up 2 bases, with 9 bases separating them. This specimen comes from a study of neoadjuvant anti-PD-1 for oral cavity cancer. Across the study: Patients mostly received three to four biweekly nivolumab doses at 3 mg/kg before surgery.

Produced via immunoSEQ multiplex PCR; TCRdb's table is partial and in-frame only. Of approximately 74,000 clones listed, approximately 80% are singletons. General study findings and limits: Higher pretreatment blood Treg/Th17 ratios correlated with higher pretreatment blood and lower post-treatment tumor TCRbeta clonality.

The V and J genes are TRBV13 and TRBJ2-4; D uncertain. This clonotype was sampled from a person between 35 and 79 years old with oral cavity squamous cell carcinoma. Sequencing was performed on PBMCs, taken before nivolumab (anti-PD-1) treatment. CDR3 bases: TGTGCCAGCAGCTCAGATATCACCAAAAACATTCAGTACTTC. The encoded protein is CASSSDITKNIQYF.